This T cell receptor beta chain was captured by sequencing in a study of blood T cell dynamics during melanoma immunotherapy. Sequencing was performed with immunoSEQ multiplex PCR; in TCRdb, only in-frame clones are kept and a portion is missing. In the table there are more than 15,000 clones, roughly four fifths of which are singletons. The CDR3 consists of 14 residues. The V gene lost 3 bases and the J gene lost 1 base, with 9 bases spanning the gap. Germline-derived CDR1 and CDR2 are LGHNA and YNFKEQ. The time point denotes: pre-treatment baseline. This chain links TRBV4-2 with TRBJ1-2; D unresolved. The sequence was obtained from a human donor with melanoma. The sequencing used blood, collected from a patient treated with checkpoint blockade. CDR3: CASSHMPGNYGYTF. The CDR3 DNA reads TGTGCCAGCAGCCATATGCCCGGTAACTATGGCTACACCTTC.